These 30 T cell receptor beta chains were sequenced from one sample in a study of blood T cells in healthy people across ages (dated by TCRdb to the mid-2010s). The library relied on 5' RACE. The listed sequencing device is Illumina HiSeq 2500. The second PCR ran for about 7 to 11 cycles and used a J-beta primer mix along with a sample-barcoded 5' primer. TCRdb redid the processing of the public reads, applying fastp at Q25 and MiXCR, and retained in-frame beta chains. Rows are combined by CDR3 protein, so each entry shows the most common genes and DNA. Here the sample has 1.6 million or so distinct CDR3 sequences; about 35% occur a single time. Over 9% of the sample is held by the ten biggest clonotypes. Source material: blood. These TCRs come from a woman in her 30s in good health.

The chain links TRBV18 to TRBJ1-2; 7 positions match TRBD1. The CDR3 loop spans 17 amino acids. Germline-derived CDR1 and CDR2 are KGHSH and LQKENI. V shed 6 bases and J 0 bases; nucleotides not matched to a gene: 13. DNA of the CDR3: TGTGCCAGCTCGCCTTTTACAGGGGTTCGGGCTAACTATGGCTACACCTTC. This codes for CASSPFTGVRANYGYTF.

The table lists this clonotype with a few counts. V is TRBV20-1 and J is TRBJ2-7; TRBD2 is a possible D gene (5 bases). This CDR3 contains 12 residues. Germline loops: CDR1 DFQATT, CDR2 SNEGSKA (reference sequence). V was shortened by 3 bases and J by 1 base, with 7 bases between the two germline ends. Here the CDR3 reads CSASGESYEQYF. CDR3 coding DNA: TGCAGTGCTAGCGGGGAATCCTACGAGCAGTACTTC.

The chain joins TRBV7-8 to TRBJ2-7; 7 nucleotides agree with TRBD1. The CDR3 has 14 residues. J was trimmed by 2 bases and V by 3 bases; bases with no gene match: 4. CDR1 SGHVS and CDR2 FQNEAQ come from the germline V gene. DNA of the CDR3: TGTGCCAGCAGCTTCCAGACAGGGCCCTACGAGCAGTACTTC. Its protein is CASSFQTGPYEQYF.

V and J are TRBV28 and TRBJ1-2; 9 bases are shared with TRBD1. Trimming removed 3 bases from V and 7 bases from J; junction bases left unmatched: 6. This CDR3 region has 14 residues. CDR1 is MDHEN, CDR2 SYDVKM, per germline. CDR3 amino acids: CASSFRTGATGYTF. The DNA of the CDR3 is TGTGCCAGCAGTTTCCGGACAGGGGCTACTGGCTACACCTTC.

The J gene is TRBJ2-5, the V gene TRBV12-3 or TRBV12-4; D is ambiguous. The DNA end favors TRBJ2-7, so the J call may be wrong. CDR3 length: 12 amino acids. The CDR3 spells CASSVPGYEQYF. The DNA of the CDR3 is TGTGCCAGCAGTGTCCCGGGCTACGAGCAGTACTTC.

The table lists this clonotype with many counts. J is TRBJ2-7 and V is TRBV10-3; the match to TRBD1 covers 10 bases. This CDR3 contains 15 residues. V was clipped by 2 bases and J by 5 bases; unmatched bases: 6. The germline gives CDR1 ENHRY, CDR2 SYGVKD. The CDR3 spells CAISEGRTGGNEQYF. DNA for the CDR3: TGTGCCATCAGTGAGGGAAGGACAGGGGGTAACGAGCAGTACTTC.

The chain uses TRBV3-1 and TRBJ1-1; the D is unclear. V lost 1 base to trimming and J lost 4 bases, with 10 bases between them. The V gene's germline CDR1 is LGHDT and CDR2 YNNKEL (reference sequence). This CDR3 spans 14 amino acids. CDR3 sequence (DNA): TGTGCCAGCAGCCAAGTCGACTCGAGCACTGAAGCTTTCTTT. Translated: CASSQVDSSTEAFF.

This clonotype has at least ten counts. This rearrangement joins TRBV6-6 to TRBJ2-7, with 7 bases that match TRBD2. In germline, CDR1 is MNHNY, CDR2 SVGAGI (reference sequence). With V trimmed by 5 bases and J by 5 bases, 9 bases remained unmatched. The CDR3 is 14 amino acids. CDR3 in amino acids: CASSPRRGRDEQYF. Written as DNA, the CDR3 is TGTGCCAGCAGTCCCCGCCGGGGGAGGGACGAGCAGTACTTC.

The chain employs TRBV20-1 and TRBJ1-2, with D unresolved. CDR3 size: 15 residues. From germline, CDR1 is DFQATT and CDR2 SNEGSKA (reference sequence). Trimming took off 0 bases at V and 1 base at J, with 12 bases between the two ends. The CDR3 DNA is TGCAGTGCTAGAGATCATAGGGTTATTAACTATGGCTACACCTTC. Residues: CSARDHRVINYGYTF.

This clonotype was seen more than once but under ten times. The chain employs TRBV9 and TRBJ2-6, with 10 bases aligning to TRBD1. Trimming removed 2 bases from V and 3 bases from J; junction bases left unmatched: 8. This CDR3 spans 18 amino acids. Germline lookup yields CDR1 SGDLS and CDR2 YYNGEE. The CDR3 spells CASSVGGTGVGGANVLTF. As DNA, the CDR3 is TGTGCCAGCAGCGTTGGGGGGACAGGGGTCGGTGGGGCCAACGTCCTGACTTTC.

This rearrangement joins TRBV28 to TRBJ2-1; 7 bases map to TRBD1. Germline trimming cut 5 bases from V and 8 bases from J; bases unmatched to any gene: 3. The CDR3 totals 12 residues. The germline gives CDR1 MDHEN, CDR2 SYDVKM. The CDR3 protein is CASSTGADEQFF. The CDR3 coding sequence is TGTGCCAGCAGTACAGGGGCCGATGAGCAGTTCTTC. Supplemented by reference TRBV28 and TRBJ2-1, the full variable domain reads DVKVTQSSRYLVKRTGEKVFLECVQDMDHENMFWYRQDPGLGLRLIYFSYDVKMKEKGDIPEGYSVSREKKERFSLILESASTNQTSMYLCASSTGADEQFFGPGTRLTVL.

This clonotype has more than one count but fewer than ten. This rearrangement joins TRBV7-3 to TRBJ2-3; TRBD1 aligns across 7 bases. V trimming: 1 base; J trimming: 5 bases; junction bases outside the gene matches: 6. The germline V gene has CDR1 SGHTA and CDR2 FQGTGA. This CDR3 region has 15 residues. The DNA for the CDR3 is TGTGCCAGCAGCTTAAGTCCAGGGGGATTAGATACGCAGTATTTT. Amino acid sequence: CASSLSPGGLDTQYF.

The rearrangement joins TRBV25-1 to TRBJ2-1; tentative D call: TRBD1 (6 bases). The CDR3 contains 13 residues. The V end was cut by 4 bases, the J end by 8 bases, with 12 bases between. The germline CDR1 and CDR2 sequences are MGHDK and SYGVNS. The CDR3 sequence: CASSGYRVHEQFF. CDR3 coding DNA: TGTGCCAGCAGTGGGTACAGGGTTCATGAGCAGTTCTTC.

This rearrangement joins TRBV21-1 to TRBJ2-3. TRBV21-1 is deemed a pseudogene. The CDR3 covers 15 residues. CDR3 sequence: CASSKKRGGSDTQYF. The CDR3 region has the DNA TGTGCCAGCAGCAAAAAACGGGGTGGATCAGATACGCAGTATTTT.

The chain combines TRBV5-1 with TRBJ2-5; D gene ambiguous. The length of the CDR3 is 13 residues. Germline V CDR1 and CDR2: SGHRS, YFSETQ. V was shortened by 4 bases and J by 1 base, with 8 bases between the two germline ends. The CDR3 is CASSGIAQETQYF. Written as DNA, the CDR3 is TGCGCCAGCAGCGGAATAGCCCAAGAGACCCAGTACTTC.

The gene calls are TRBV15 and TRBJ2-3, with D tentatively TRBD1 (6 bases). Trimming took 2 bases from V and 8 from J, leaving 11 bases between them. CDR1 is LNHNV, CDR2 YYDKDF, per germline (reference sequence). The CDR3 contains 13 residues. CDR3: CATSRPKGGTQYF. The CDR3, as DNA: TGTGCCACCAGCAGACCTAAAGGGGGTACGCAGTATTTT.

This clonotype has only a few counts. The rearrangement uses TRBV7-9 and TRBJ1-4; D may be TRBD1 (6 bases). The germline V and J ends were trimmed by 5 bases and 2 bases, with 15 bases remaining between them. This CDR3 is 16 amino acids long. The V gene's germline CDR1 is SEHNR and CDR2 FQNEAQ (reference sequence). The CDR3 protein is CASSKGEMNTNEKLFF. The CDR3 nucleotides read TGTGCCAGCAGCAAGGGGGAAATGAATACTAATGAAAAACTGTTTTTT.

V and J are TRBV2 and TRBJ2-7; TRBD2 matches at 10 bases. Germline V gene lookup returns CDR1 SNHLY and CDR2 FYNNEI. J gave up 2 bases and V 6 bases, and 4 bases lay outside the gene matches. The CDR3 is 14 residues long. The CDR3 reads CASRGLAATYEQYF. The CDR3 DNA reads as TGTGCCAGCAGAGGACTAGCGGCAACCTACGAGCAGTACTTC.

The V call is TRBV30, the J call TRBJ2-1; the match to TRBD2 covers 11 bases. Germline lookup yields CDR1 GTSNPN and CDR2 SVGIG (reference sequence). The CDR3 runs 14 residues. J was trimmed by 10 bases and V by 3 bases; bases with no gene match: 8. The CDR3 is CAWRIAGGPREQFF. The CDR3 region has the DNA TGTGCCTGGAGGATAGCGGGAGGGCCGAGGGAGCAGTTCTTC.

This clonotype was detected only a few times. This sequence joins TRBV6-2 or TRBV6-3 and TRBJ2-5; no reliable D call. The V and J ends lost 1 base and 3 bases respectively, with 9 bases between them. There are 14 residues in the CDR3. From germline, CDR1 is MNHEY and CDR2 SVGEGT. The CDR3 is CASSYLGRKETQYF. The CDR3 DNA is TGTGCCAGCAGTTACTTAGGAAGGAAAGAGACCCAGTACTTC.

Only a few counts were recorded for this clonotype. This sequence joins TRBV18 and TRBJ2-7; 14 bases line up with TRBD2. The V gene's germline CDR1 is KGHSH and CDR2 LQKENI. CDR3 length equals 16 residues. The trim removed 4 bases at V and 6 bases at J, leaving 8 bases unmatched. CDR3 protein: CASSLGGLAGAREQYF. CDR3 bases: TGTGCCAGCTCACTCGGGGGACTAGCGGGAGCACGCGAGCAGTACTTC.

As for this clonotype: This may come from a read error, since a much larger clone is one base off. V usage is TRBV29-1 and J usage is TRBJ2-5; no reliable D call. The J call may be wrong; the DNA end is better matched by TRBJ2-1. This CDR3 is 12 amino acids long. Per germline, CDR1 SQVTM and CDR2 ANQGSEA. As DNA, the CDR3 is TGCAGCGTTGGTTCTGGGCAAGAGACCCAGTTCTTC. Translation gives CSVGSGQETQFF.

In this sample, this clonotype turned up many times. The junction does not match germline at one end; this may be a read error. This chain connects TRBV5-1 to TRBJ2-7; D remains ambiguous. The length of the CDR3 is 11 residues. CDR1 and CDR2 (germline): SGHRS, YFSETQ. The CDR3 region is CASSSTGEQYF. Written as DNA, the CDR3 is TGTGCCAGCAGTTCCACTGGGGAGCAGTACTTC. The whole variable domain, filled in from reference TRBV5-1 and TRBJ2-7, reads KAGVTQTPRYLIKTRGQQVTLSCSPISGHRSVSWYQQTPGQGLQFLFEYFSETQRNKGNFPGRFSGRQFSNSRSEMNVSTLELGDSALYLCASSSTGEQYFGPGTRLTVT.

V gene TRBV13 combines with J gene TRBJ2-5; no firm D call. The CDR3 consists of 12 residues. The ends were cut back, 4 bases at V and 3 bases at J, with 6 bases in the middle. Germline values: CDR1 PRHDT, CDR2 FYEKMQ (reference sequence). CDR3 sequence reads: CASSSFEETQYF. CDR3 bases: TGTGCCAGCAGCTCTTTCGAAGAGACCCAGTACTTC.

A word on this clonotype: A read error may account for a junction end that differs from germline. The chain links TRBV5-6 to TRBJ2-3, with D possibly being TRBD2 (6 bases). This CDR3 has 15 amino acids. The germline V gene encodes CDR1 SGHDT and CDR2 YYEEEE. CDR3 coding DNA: TGTACCAGCAACACGAGGAGGGTATCGACAGATACGCAGTATTTT. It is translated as CTSNTRRVSTDTQYF.

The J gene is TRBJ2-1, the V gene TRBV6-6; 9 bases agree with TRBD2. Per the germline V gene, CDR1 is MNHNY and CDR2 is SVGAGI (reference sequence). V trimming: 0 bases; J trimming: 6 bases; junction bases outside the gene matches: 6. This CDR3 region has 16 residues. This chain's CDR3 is CASSYSRASGANEQFF. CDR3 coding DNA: TGTGCCAGCAGTTACTCTAGGGCTAGCGGGGCCAATGAGCAGTTCTTC.

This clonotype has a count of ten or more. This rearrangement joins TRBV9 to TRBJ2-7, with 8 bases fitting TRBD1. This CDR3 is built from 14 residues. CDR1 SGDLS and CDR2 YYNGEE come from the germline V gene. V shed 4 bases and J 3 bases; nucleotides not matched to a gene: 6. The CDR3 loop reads CASSPRDRIYEQYF. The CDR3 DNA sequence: TGTGCCAGCAGCCCCCGGGACAGGATCTACGAGCAGTACTTC. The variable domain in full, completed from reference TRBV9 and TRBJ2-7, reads DSGVTQTPKHLITATGQRVTLRCSPRSGDLSVYWYQQSLDQGLQFLIQYYNGEERAKGNILERFSAQQFPDLHSELNLSSLELGDSALYFCASSPRDRIYEQYFGPGTRLTVT.

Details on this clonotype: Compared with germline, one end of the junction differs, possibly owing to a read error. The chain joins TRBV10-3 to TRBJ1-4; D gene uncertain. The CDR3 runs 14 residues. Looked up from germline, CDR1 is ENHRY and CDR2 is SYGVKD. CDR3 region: CAISESGGNEELFF. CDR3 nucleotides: TGTGCCATCAGTGAGTCGGGCGGAAATGAAGAACTGTTTTTT.

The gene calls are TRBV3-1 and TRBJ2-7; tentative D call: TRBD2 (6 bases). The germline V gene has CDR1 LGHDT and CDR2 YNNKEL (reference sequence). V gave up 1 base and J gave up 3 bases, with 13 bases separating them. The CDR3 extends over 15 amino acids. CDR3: CASSQALGGHYEQYF. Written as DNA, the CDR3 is TGTGCCAGCAGCCAAGCCCTGGGGGGTCACTACGAGCAGTACTTC.

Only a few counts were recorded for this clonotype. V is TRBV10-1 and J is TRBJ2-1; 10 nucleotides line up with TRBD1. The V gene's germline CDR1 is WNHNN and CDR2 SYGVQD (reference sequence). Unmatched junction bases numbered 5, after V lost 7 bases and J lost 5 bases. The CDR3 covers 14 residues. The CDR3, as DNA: TGCGCCAGCAAGGGACAGGGGATTGACAATGAGCAGTTCTTC. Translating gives CASKGQGIDNEQFF.